Each of the 14 T cell receptor beta chains below was sequenced from the same sample in a study of blood T cell repertoires in COVID-19. Here immunoSEQ multiplex PCR was the method, and the copy in TCRdb shows in-frame clones only, minus some. This repertoire shows more than 200,000 clones, 85% to 90% found once; its top ten account for 2.7%. The sample taken for sequencing was peripheral blood. These receptor sequences come from a man younger than 45 with COVID-19, enrolled during active disease.

The chain has TRBV28 and TRBJ2-7; 7 bases align to TRBD1. J was trimmed by 3 bases and V by 2 bases; bases with no gene match: 1. This CDR3 has 13 amino acids. Germline V CDR1 and CDR2: MDHEN, SYDVKM. The CDR3 sequence: CASSLTGVYEQYF. The DNA for the CDR3 is TGTGCCAGCAGTTTAACAGGGGTCTACGAGCAGTACTTC.

This clone was seen only once. The V call is TRBV4-3, the J call TRBJ1-2, with D tentatively TRBD1 (5 bases). V lost 4 bases to trimming and J lost 1 base, with 13 bases between them. The V gene's germline CDR1 is LGHNA and CDR2 YSLEER. CDR3 length: 15 residues. The DNA for the CDR3 is TGCGCCAGCAGCCTCCTCGGCCAGGGTAACTATGGCTACACCTTC. Translating it yields CASSLLGQGNYGYTF.

The chain has TRBV2 and TRBJ1-5; 9 bases fit TRBD1. This CDR3 has 14 amino acids. J lost 6 bases, V lost 4 bases, and 4 bases had no gene match. CDR1 and CDR2 from the germline V gene are SNHLY and FYNNEI. For the CDR3, the DNA is TGTGCCAGCAGTGCACAGGGGGCTGGTCAGCCCCAGCATTTT. Translation gives CASSAQGAGQPQHF.

The chain couples TRBV28 to TRBJ1-1, with 8 bases matching TRBD1. V lost 4 bases, J lost 2 bases, and 3 bases stayed unmatched. CDR1 is MDHEN, CDR2 SYDVKM, per germline. This CDR3 contains 14 residues. CDR3 in amino acids: CASSSGGYNTEAFF. The CDR3 DNA reads TGTGCCAGCAGTTCAGGGGGCTATAACACTGAAGCTTTCTTT.

The chain couples TRBV19 to TRBJ2-5; possible D gene TRBD1, 6 bases. In germline, CDR1 is LNHDA, CDR2 SQIVND (reference sequence). V lost 6 bases and J lost 4, with 15 bases in between. The CDR3 covers 14 residues. The CDR3 loop reads CASRVTGLGETQYF. The CDR3 DNA reads as TGTGCCAGTAGGGTCACAGGGCTGGGAGAGACCCAGTACTTC.

This clone has just one count. The rearrangement uses TRBV6-2 or TRBV6-3 and TRBJ1-2; 7 nucleotides agree with TRBD1. The length of the CDR3 is 13 residues. V lost 2 bases and J lost 9; bases outside the gene matches: 6. Looked up from germline, CDR1 is MNHEY and CDR2 is SVGEGT. The CDR3 nucleotides read TGTGCCAGCAGTTACCTCCAACAGGGGCGCTACACCTTC. Residues: CASSYLQQGRYTF.

DNA of the CDR3: TGTGCCAGTAGTATCGGACACTTTACGAACACTGAAGCTTTCTTT. Translation gives CASSIGHFTNTEAFF. The genes are TRBV19 and TRBJ1-1, with D perhaps TRBD1 (5 bases). This CDR3 has 15 amino acids. Germline assignment: CDR1 LNHDA and CDR2 SQIVND (reference sequence). Trimming removed 3 bases from V and 1 base from J, with 12 bases in between.

The rearrangement links TRBV24-1 to TRBJ1-5; D is perhaps TRBD1 (5 bases). The CDR3 sequence is 16 residues long. Germline CDR1 and CDR2: KGHDR and SFDVKD. V was shortened by 5 bases and J by 1 base, with 14 bases between the two germline ends. The CDR3 is CATSASGRGSNQPQHF. The CDR3 DNA reads as TGTGCCACCAGTGCCTCCGGGAGGGGAAGCAATCAGCCCCAGCATTTT.

The CDR3 nucleotides are TGTGCCAGCAGTTACGGTAGCCAAGATCAGCCCCAGCATTTT. Its protein is CASSYGSQDQPQHF. The chain couples TRBV6-5 to TRBJ1-5; D unresolved. The CDR3 loop spans 14 amino acids. V gave up 2 bases and J gave up 5 bases, with 10 bases separating them. CDR1 and CDR2 from the germline V gene are MNHEY and SVGAGI.

The chain combines TRBV12-5 with TRBJ1-2, with unresolved D. The CDR3 loop spans 16 amino acids. Trimming pared 0 bases from V and 2 bases from J, leaving 13 bases between. Germline CDR1 reads LGHNT; CDR2 reads FRNRAP. CDR3 sequence: CASGLVLEAGNYGYTF. DNA for the CDR3: TGTGCTAGTGGTTTGGTACTAGAGGCAGGAAACTATGGCTACACCTTC. Using reference TRBV12-5 and TRBJ1-2 for the parts outside the CDR3, the full variable domain is DARVTQTPRHKVTEMGQEVTMRCQPILGHNTVFWYRQTMMQGLELLAYFRNRAPLDDSGMPKDRFSAEMPDATLATLKIQPSEPRDSAVYFCASGLVLEAGNYGYTFGSGTRLTVV.

The J gene is TRBJ2-7, the V gene TRBV6-6; 8 bases fit TRBD1. The CDR3 length is 12 residues. V lost 8 bases, J lost 5 bases, and 5 bases stayed unmatched. The germline gives CDR1 MNHNY, CDR2 SVGAGI (reference sequence). CDR3 DNA: TGTGCCAGCCGGGCAGGGGGCGACGAGCAGTACTTC. Amino acid sequence: CASRAGGDEQYF.

The chain is built from TRBV6-5 and TRBJ2-7; 10 bases fit TRBD1. CDR3 length: 15 residues. The junction had 11 bases not matched to a gene; V was cut back by 5 bases and J by 7 bases. The V gene's germline CDR1 is MNHEY and CDR2 SVGAGI. The CDR3 DNA reads as TGTGCCAGCAGTCCCCAACCCGGACAGGGGGGTGAGCAGTACTTC. It translates to CASSPQPGQGGEQYF.

The rearrangement uses TRBV6-2 or TRBV6-3 and TRBJ2-1, with 10 bases matching TRBD2. From germline, CDR1 is MNHEY and CDR2 SVGEGT. The CDR3 is 16 residues long. J lost 1 base, V lost 5 bases, and 5 bases had no gene match. The CDR3 sequence: CASSPSGRGSYNEQFF. The CDR3 bases are TGTGCCAGCAGTCCCAGCGGGAGGGGGTCCTACAATGAGCAGTTCTTC.

The chain uses TRBV2 and TRBJ2-2, with D maybe TRBD2 (6 bases). The CDR3 loop spans 14 amino acids. Trimming removed 6 bases at V and 5 bases at J, with 13 bases between. Per the germline V gene, CDR1 is SNHLY and CDR2 is FYNNEI. CDR3 region: CASSREKGTGELFF. DNA for the CDR3: TGTGCCAGCAGCCGGGAGAAAGGAACCGGGGAGCTGTTTTTT.